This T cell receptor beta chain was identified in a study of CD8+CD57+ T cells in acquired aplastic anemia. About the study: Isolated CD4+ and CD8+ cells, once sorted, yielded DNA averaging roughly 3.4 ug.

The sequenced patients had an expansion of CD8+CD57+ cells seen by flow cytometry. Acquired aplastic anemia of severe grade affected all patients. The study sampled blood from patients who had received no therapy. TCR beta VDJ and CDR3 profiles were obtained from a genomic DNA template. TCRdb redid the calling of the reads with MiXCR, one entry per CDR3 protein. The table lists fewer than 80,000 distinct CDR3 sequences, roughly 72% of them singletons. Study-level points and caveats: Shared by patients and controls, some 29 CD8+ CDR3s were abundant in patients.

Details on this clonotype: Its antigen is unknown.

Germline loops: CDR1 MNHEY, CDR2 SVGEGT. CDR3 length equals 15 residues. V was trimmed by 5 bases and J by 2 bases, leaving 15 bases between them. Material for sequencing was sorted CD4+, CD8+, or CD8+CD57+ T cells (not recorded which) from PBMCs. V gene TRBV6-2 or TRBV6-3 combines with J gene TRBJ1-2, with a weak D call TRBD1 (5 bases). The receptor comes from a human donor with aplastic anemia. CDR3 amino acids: CASSDLGGRNYGYTF. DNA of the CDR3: TGTGCCAGCAGTGACTTGGGGGGTCGGAACTATGGCTACACCTTC.